This TCR beta chain was retrieved from a study of T cells in Graves' hyperthyroidism and ophthalmopathy. Germline V CDR1 and CDR2: SGHTA, FQGNSA. J lost 8 bases, V lost 6 bases, and 3 bases had no gene match. The CDR3 is made up of 14 amino acids. Researchers took RNA transcripts and amplified the TCR beta CDR3 regions from them. RT-PCR in the first round (using the HTBI primer set) targeted the TCR CDR3. Each CDR3 protein is one row after TCRdb ran MiXCR on the multiplex PCR reads. The sample yields 700,000 or so distinct CDR3 sequences, 16% seen once. There are many counts of this clonotype. Its antigen remains unidentified. Study conclusions and caveats: Ophthalmopathy was distinguished from stable hyperthyroidism by 13 V-J signatures.

Diagnosis of hyperthyroidism was new in patients aged 18 to 65, and its duration was under 2 months. The PBMCs had their origin in 10 ml of fresh peripheral blood. This TCR was recovered from a man aged 18 to 30 with Graves' hyperthyroidism. Sequenced: blood. V usage is TRBV7-2 and J usage is TRBJ2-1; 14 bases align to TRBD2. The CDR3 bases are TGTGCCAGCAGGAGGACTAGCGGGAGGCATGAGCAGTTCTTC. As protein: CASRRTSGRHEQFF. Full variable domain (rest looked up from reference TRBV7-2 and TRBJ2-1): GAGVSQSPSNKVTEKGKDVELRCDPISGHTALYWYRQSLGQGLEFLIYFQGNSAPDKSGLPSDRFSAERTGGSVSTLTIQRTQQEDSAVYLCASRRTSGRHEQFFGPGTRLTVL.